This is a list of T cell receptor beta chains from one sample in a study of blood T cell repertoires in COVID-19. The method was immunoSEQ multiplex PCR; TCRdb's version includes in-frame clones alone and lacks a portion of them. In the table there are fewer than 450,000 clones, 88% of which are singletons. Sequencing was performed on peripheral blood. These receptors all come from a woman between 45 and 60 years old with COVID-19, enrolled during active disease. CDR3s include the opening cysteine and the closing phenylalanine or tryptophan. D genes are given only for firm matches. Clone size, where shown, is once, few, many, or a class for clones that have expanded.

TRBJ2-7 | TRBV11-2 | - | TRBD1 | TGTGCCAGCAGCTTGGGACAGGGGGGAGAGCAGTACTTC | CASSLGQGGEQYF
TRBJ1-2 | TRBV2 | - | TRBD1 | TGTGCCGGCAAAGGGGGCGGCATTGGCTACACCTTC | CAGKGGGIGYTF
TRBJ2-3 | TRBV6-5 | - | TRBD2 | TGTGCCAGCATAGAGGCGGGGGAACCAGATACGCAGTATTTT | CASIEAGEPDTQYF
TRBJ2-1 | TRBV3-1/TRBV3-2 | - | TRBD2 | TGTGCCAGCAGCTGGGGAAGCGGGGGGGCCCGGGAGCAGTTCTTC | CASSWGSGGAREQFF
TRBJ1-6 | TRBV2 | - | - | TGTGCCAGCAGTCGCAACAGAGCATCCGCCTATAATTCACCCCTCCACTTT | CASSRNRASAYNSPLHF
TRBJ2-7 | TRBV4-2 | - | TRBD1 | TGTGCCAGCAGCCAAGATCTATCCTCAGGGGGCGCATCAACCTACGAGCAGTACTTC | CASSQDLSSGGASTYEQYF
TRBJ2-3 | TRBV9 | - | - | TGTGCCAGCAGCGTAGAGGTGGGGCAGGGGTCGGGGGATACGCAGTATTTT | CASSVEVGQGSGDTQYF
TRBJ2-6 | TRBV5-5 | - | - | TGTGCCAGCAGCTTGTGGGCAGTACTCTCTGGGGCCAACGTCCTGACTTTC | CASSLWAVLSGANVLTF
TRBJ1-2 | TRBV5-1 | - | TRBD1 | TGCGCCAGCAGCCTGGAAGGGGGCAGGGGTGGCGGCTACACCTTC | CASSLEGGRGGGYTF
TRBJ1-1 | TRBV6-2/TRBV6-3 | - | - | TGTGCCAGCAGTCCCACAGGGCGGTGGGGCACTGAAGCTTTCTTT | CASSPTGRWGTEAFF
TRBJ2-1 | TRBV6-5 | - | TRBD1 | TGTGCCAGCAGCCTGACAGGGGCCTACAATGAGCAGTTCTTC | CASSLTGAYNEQFF
TRBJ2-7 | TRBV4-1 | - | TRBD2 | TGCGCCAGCAGCCAAGTGGCGGGGGACTACGAGCAGTACTTC | CASSQVAGDYEQYF
TRBJ2-2 | TRBV2 | - | TRBD2 | TGTGCCAGCAGTGCCGGACTAGCGGGGGCCTCAGGGACCGGGGAGCTGTTTTTT | CASSAGLAGASGTGELFF
TRBJ2-3 | TRBV2 | once | - | TGTGCCAGCAGTGAACAGGGAAGCACAGATACGCAGTATTTT | CASSEQGSTDTQYF
TRBJ1-2 | TRBV29-1 | - | TRBD1 | TGCAGCGCTGAGCAGGGGGACTATGGCTACACCTTC | CSAEQGDYGYTF
TRBJ1-4 | TRBV5-6 | - | - | TGTGCCAGCAGGGGCAGGGAGGCGGGTGAAAAACTGTTTTTT | CASRGREAGEKLFF
TRBJ2-5 | TRBV2 | - | - | TGTGCCAGCAGTGATACTCCAGAGACCCAGTACTTC | CASSDTPETQYF